The following is a TCR beta chain sequence with its context. Its matching antigen is unknown. The record originates from a study of cytomegalovirus exposure and HLA in healthy donors. Study-wide points: Accounts indicate the classifier identified cytomegalovirus status with strong specificity and sensitivity. According to a later analysis, most TCR beta chains associated with CMV appeared HLA-restricted.

Researchers ran the PCR with 60 Vbeta and 13 Jbeta primers. Here immunoSEQ multiplex PCR was the method, and the copy in TCRdb shows in-frame clones only, minus some. Among 100,000 to 150,000 clones listed, 60% to 85% were seen once. Sequencing was done on a sample of PBMCs. This receptor was identified in a middle-aged woman in good health and CMV-seropositive.

CDR3 region: CASGSKRPSSYNEQFF. The CDR3 nucleotides are TGTGCCAGCGGGTCTAAACGCCCGAGCTCCTACAATGAGCAGTTCTTC. The gene calls are TRBV19 and TRBJ2-1; D is undetermined. Germline CDR1 is LNHDA and CDR2 is SQIVND (reference sequence). The CDR3 has 16 residues. V was shortened by 9 bases and J by 0 bases, with 18 bases between the two germline ends.